This TCR beta chain was sequenced during a study of cytomegalovirus exposure and HLA in healthy donors. Study results and limitations: A list of approximately 160 TCR beta chains associated with cytomegalovirus was given. According to a later analysis, donors in an Asian-associated ancestry cluster reportedly had fewer N-insertions than the roughly 670-donor mean. Previously analyzed data showed that most TCR beta V segments were productive at a frequency of about 87% or about 30%.

A word on this clone: Its antigen is unidentified.

V trimming: 5 bases; J trimming: 6 bases; junction bases outside the gene matches: 8. The CDR3 contains 16 residues. Germline V gene sequence: CDR1 MDHEN, CDR2 SYDVKM. It was with 60 Vbeta and 13 Jbeta primers that the PCR ran. Sequencing used immunoSEQ multiplex PCR; TCRdb keeps in-frame clones, though not all of them. The profile shows 200,000 to 250,000 clones, under 90% of them singletons. This TCR came from a human donor in good health. This sequence joins TRBV28 and TRBJ2-4; 12 bases line up with TRBD2. Sequenced: PBMCs. CDR3 region: CASSATSGRPRNIQYF. In nucleotides, the CDR3 is TGTGCCAGCAGTGCCACTAGCGGGAGGCCAAGAAACATTCAGTACTTC.